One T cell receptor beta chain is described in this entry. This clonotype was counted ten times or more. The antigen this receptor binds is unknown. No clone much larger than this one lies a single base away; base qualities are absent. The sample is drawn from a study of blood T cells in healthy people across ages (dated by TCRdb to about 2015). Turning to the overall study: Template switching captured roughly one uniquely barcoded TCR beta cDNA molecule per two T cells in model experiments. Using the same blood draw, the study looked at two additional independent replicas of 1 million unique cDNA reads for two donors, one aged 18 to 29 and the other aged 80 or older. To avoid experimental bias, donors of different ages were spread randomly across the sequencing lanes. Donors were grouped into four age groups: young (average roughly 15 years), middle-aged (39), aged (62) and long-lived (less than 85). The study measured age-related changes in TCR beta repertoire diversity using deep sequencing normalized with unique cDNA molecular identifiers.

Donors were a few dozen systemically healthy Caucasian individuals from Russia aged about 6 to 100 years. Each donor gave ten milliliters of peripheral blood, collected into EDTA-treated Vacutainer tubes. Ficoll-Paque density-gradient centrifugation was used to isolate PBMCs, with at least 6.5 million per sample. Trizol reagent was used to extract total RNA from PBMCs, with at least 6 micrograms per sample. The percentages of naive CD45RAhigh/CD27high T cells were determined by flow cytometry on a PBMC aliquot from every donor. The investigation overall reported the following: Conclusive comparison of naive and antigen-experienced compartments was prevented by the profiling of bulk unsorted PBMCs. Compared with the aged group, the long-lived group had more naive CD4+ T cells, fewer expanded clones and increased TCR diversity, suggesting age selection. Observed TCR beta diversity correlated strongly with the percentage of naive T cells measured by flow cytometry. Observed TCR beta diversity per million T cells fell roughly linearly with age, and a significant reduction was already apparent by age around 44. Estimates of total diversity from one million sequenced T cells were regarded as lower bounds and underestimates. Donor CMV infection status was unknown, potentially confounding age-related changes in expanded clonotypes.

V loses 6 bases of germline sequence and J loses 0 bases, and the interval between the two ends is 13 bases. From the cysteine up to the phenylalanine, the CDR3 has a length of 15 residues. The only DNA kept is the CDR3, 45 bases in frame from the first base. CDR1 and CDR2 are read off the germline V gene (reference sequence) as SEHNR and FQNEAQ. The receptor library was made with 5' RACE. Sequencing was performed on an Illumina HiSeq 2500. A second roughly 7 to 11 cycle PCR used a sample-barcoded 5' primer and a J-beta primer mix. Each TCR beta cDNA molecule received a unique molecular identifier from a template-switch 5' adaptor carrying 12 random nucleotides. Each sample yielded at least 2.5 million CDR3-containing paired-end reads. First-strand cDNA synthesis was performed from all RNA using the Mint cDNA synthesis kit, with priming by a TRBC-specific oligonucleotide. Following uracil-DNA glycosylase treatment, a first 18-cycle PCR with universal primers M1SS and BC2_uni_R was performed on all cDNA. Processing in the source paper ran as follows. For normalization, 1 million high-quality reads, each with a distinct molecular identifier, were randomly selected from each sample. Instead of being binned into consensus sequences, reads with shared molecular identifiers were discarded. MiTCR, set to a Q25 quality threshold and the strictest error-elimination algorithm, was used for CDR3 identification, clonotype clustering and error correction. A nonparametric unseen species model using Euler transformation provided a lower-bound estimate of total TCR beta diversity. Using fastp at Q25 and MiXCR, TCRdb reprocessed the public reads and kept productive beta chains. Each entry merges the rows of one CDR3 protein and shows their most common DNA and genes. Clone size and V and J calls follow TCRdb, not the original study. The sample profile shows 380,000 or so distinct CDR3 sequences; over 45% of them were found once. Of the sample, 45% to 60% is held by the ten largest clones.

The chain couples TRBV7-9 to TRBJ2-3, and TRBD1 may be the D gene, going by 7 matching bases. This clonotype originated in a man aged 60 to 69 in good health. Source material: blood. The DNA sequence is TGTGCCAGCAGTCCGCGGGACAGTAGCACAGATACGCAGTATTTT. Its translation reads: CASSPRDSSTDTQYF.